Below are 7 T cell receptor beta chains sequenced from a single sample in a study of cytomegalovirus exposure and HLA in healthy donors. TCRdb's copy holds only in-frame clones and misses some; the assay was immunoSEQ multiplex PCR. The sample carries 65,000 to 95,000 clones, approximately 95% recorded once. The sequencing sample was made of PBMCs. These receptors were taken from a man aged 18 to 30 in good health and CMV-seronegative.

The J gene is TRBJ2-7, the V gene TRBV29-1, with D perhaps TRBD2 (5 bases). In germline, CDR1 is SQVTM, CDR2 ANQGSEA. Trimming took 4 bases from V and 7 from J, leaving 8 bases between them. CDR3 length: 10 residues. The CDR3 protein is CSVASGEQYF. The CDR3 DNA sequence: TGCAGCGTTGCGTCGGGGGAGCAGTACTTC.

This clone was detected only once. This sequence joins TRBV27 and TRBJ2-1; D is perhaps TRBD2 (6 bases). Trimming left V 6 bases short and J 0 bases short, with 12 bases between. In germline, CDR1 is MNHEY, CDR2 SMNVEV (reference sequence). This CDR3 is built from 15 residues. CDR3 amino acids: CASRLGGDSYNEQFF. For the CDR3, the DNA is TGTGCCAGCAGGCTCGGCGGGGACTCCTACAATGAGCAGTTCTTC.

The chain joins TRBV11-2 to TRBJ2-7; 8 bases are a match to TRBD1. The CDR3 sequence is 17 residues long. V shed 2 bases, J shed 6 bases, and the junction held 15 bases outside the gene matches. Germline V lookup: CDR1 SGHAT, CDR2 FQNNGV. CDR3 DNA: TGTGCCAGCAGCTTAACTGAACCAGGGGGCGCTAATATCGAGCAGTACTTC. This codes for CASSLTEPGGANIEQYF.

This rearrangement joins TRBV4-1 to TRBJ1-2; D ambiguous. This CDR3 has 15 residues. V was trimmed by 0 bases and J by 3 bases, leaving 11 bases between them. CDR1 and CDR2 (germline): MGHRA, YSYEKL. The CDR3 DNA reads TGCGCCAGCAGCCAAGAGGCAGGATCGTACTATGGCTACACCTTC. It yields the protein CASSQEAGSYYGYTF.

This chain links TRBV7-9 with TRBJ1-4; 10 bases line up with TRBD1. Germline lookup yields CDR1 SEHNR and CDR2 FQNEAQ (reference sequence). This CDR3 comprises 15 residues. J lost 5 bases, V lost 2 bases, and 2 bases had no gene match. The chain's CDR3 is CASSLLGQGNEKLFF. Written as DNA, the CDR3 is TGTGCCAGCAGCTTACTGGGACAGGGGAATGAAAAACTGTTTTTT.

The chain links TRBV6-1 to TRBJ2-1; D gene uncertain. CDR1 is MNHNS, CDR2 SASEGT, per germline. Trimming left V 5 bases short and J 7 bases short, with 15 bases between. The CDR3 covers 14 residues. CDR3 sequence: CASSTTRVGNEQFF. CDR3 nucleotides: TGTGCCAGCAGTACAACCCGGGTTGGGAATGAGCAGTTCTTC.

The chain is built from TRBV27 and TRBJ2-6; D uncertain. With 0 bases removed from V and 0 bases from J, the gap between germline ends came to 3 bases. There are 15 residues in the CDR3. CDR1 is MNHEY, CDR2 SMNVEV, per germline (reference sequence). The CDR3 spells CASSLSLSGANVLTF. The CDR3 region has the DNA TGTGCCAGCAGTTTATCCCTCTCTGGGGCCAACGTCCTGACTTTC. Full variable domain (rest looked up from reference TRBV27 and TRBJ2-6): EAQVTQNPRYLITVTGKKLTVTCSQNMNHEYMSWYRQDPGLGLRQIYYSMNVEVTDKGDVPEGYKVSRKEKRNFPLILESPSPNQTSLYFCASSLSLSGANVLTFGAGSRLTVL.